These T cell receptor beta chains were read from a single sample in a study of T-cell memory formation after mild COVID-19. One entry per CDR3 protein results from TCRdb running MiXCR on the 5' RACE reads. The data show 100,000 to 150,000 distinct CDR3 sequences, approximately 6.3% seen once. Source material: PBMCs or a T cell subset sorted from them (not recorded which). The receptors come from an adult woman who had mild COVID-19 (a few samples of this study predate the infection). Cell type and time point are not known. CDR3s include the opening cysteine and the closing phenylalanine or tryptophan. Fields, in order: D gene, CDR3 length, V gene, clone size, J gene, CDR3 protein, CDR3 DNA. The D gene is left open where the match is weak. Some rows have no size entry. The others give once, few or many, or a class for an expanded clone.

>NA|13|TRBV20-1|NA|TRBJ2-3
CSAIWITVNTQYF
TGCAGTGCTATTTGGATCACAGTCAATACGCAGTATTTT
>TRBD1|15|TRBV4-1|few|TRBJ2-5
CASSQAGQAGETQYF
TGCGCCAGCAGCCAAGCCGGACAGGCTGGGGAGACCCAGTACTTC
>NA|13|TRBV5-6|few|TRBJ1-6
CASSPLDNSPLHF
TGTGCCAGCAGCCCTTTGGATAATTCACCCCTCCACTTT
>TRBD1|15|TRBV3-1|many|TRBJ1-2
CASSQGTGSNYGYTF
TGTGCCAGCAGCCAAGGGACAGGCTCTAACTATGGCTACACCTTC
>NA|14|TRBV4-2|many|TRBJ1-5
CASSQRGGNQPQHF
TGTGCCAGCAGCCAAAGAGGGGGCAATCAGCCCCAGCATTTT
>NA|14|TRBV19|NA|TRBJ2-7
CASSETFPAYEQYF
TGTGCCAGTAGTGAGACTTTTCCAGCCTACGAGCAGTACTTC
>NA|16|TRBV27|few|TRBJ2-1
CASRPRPGWEAGEQFF
TGTGCCAGCCGTCCCCGGCCGGGGTGGGAGGCGGGTGAGCAGTTCTTC
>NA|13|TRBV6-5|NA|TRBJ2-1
CASRRTTYNEQFF
TGTGCCAGCCGAAGGACAACCTACAATGAGCAGTTCTTC
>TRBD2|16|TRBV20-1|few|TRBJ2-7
CSARGLAGALPYEQYF
TGCAGTGCCCGAGGACTAGCGGGGGCCCTTCCCTACGAGCAGTACTTC
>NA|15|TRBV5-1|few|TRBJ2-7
CASSLASRQIYEQYF
TGCGCCAGCAGCTTGGCTTCCCGACAGATCTACGAGCAGTACTTC
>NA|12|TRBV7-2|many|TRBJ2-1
CASSLLLNEQFF
TGTGCCAGCAGCTTATTGCTTAATGAGCAGTTCTTC
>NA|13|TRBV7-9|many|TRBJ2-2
CASSSQGYGELFF
TGTGCCAGCAGCTCACAGGGTTACGGGGAGCTGTTTTTT
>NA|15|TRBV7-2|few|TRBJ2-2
CASSPDRRNTGELFF
TGTGCCAGCAGCCCTGACAGACGGAACACCGGGGAGCTGTTTTTT
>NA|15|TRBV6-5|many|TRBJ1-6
CASSYRDSYNSPLHF
TGTGCCAGCAGTTACCGAGACAGCTATAATTCACCCCTCCACTTT
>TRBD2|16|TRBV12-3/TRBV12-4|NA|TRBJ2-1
CASSPHSGAGHNEQFF
TGTGCCAGCAGTCCTCATAGCGGGGCGGGTCACAATGAGCAGTTCTTC
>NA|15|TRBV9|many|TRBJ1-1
CASSAQGGTNTEAFF
TGTGCCAGCAGCGCACAGGGTGGGACGAACACTGAAGCTTTCTTT
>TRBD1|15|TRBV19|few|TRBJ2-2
CASSPGTANTGELFF
TGTGCCAGTAGTCCCGGGACAGCGAACACCGGGGAGCTGTTTTTT
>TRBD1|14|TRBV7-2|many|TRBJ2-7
CASRTDRGGYEQYF
TGTGCCAGCAGAACGGACAGGGGAGGCTACGAGCAGTACTTC
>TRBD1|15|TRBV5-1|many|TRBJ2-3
CASSPGTASTDTQYF
TGCGCCAGCAGCCCCGGGACAGCTAGCACAGATACGCAGTATTTT
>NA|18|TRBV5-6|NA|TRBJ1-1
CASSWRSGTPRPNTEAFF
TGTGCCAGCAGCTGGAGGTCCGGGACACCTCGCCCTAACACTGAAGCTTTCTTT
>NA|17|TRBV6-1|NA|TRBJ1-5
CASRKLGQTVGNQPQHF
TGTGCCAGCAGGAAACTGGGGCAGACCGTGGGGAATCAGCCCCAGCATTTT